The clone carrying this T cell receptor (beta chain) showed up just a few times. The investigators amplified TCR beta CDR3 regions from RNA transcripts. HTBI primers were used for first-round RT-PCR of the TCR CDR3. TCRdb recomputed calls from the multiplex PCR reads with MiXCR, one row per CDR3 protein. The repertoire consists of roughly 700,000 distinct CDR3 sequences, with around a third occurring once and the leading ten covering less than 40%. This specimen belongs to a study of T cells in Graves' hyperthyroidism and ophthalmopathy. Whole-study context: Any treatment followed the collection of peripheral blood at initial diagnosis.

CDR3 length: 18 residues. Trimming at V came to 4 bases and at J to 2 bases, leaving 15 bases not matched to a gene. Hyperthyroidism of Graves' type that showed no ophthalmopathy progression within 18 months was stable. The sequenced material came from blood. This receptor was taken from a middle-aged woman with Graves' hyperthyroidism. The rearrangement joins TRBV12-3 or TRBV12-4 to TRBJ1-2; 8 nucleotides match TRBD1. CDR3 DNA: TGTGCCAGCAGTTACTTGGCGACAGGGGTAAGGACCAACTATGGCTACACCTTC. Protein: CASSYLATGVRTNYGYTF.